These T cell receptor beta chains were read from a single sample in a study of cytomegalovirus exposure and HLA in healthy donors. Only in-frame clones appear in the TCRdb table, and some are missing; sequencing was by immunoSEQ multiplex PCR. The sample records roughly 120,000 clones, around 9% being singletons. The sequenced material came from PBMCs. These receptors were collected from a man aged 35-49 years in good health and CMV-seronegative. Each CDR3 is given with its conserved first and last residue. The D gene is left open where the match is weak. Size values are once, few and many counts, or a class for expanded clones, and some rows have none.

D gene	V gene	clone size	J gene	CDR3 protein	CDR3 DNA
TRBD1	TRBV5-1	few	TRBJ2-7	CASSKPGQGAYEQYF	TGCGCCAGCAGCAAGCCGGGACAGGGGGCTTACGAGCAGTACTTC
TRBD1	TRBV7-2	few	TRBJ1-2	CASSLTGASGYTF	TGTGCCAGCAGCTTGACAGGGGCTAGCGGCTACACCTTC
NA	TRBV19	few	TRBJ2-3	CASSIMSSTDTQYF	TGTGCCAGTAGTATTATGTCTTCCACAGATACGCAGTATTTT
TRBD2	TRBV9	NA	TRBJ2-1	CASGGGWEDEQFF	TGTGCCAGTGGCGGGGGTTGGGAGGATGAGCAGTTCTTC
NA	TRBV19	NA	TRBJ1-1	CASSIATGSLTEAFF	TGTGCCAGTAGTATAGCGACAGGATCGCTCACTGAAGCTTTCTTT
NA	TRBV6-1	few	TRBJ1-5	CASSEASGSGNQHQHF	TGTGCCAGCAGTGAGGCATCGGGGTCAGGTAATCAGCACCAGCATTTT
TRBD1	TRBV10-3	NA	TRBJ1-6	CAIRGQAANSPLHF	TGTGCCATCCGTGGACAGGCGGCCAATTCACCCCTCCACTTT
TRBD1	TRBV7-9	NA	TRBJ2-3	CASSLALRQGDTDTQYF	TGTGCCAGCAGCTTAGCACTCCGGCAGGGGGACACAGATACGCAGTATTTT
TRBD2	TRBV25-1	NA	TRBJ2-7	CASSPSGGLSLTYEQYF	TGTGCCAGCAGTCCTAGCGGGGGGCTCTCCTTAACCTACGAGCAGTACTTC
NA	TRBV9	NA	TRBJ2-2	CASSQGSFTGELFF	TGTGCCAGCAGCCAGGGCAGCTTCACCGGGGAGCTGTTTTTT
TRBD1	TRBV28	NA	TRBJ1-2	CASSPGQGAQGYTF	TGTGCCAGCAGCCCGGGACAGGGGGCTCAGGGCTACACCTTC
TRBD1	TRBV30	few	TRBJ1-4	CASGDSQEEKLFF	TGTGCCTCAGGGGACAGCCAGGAGGAAAAACTGTTTTTT
NA	TRBV11-2	NA	TRBJ2-7	CASSQRVSLGEQYF	TGTGCCAGCAGCCAGAGGGTGAGCCTGGGGGAGCAGTACTTC
NA	TRBV2	NA	TRBJ1-3	CASSASGWTRRGDTIYF	TGTGCCAGCAGTGCGAGTGGGTGGACTCGCCGTGGGGACACCATATATTTT
NA	TRBV21-1	few	TRBJ1-3	CASSKGRGTGNTIYF	TGTGCCAGCAGCAAAGGAAGGGGAACTGGAAACACCATATATTTT
NA	TRBV5-1	few	TRBJ2-7	CGRSLSQSYEQYF	TGCGGCAGAAGCTTGTCCCAGTCCTACGAGCAGTACTTC
NA	TRBV7-2	NA	TRBJ2-7	CASSLGSAEQYF	TGTGCCAGCAGCTTAGGCAGCGCCGAGCAGTACTTC
NA	TRBV5-4	NA	TRBJ2-5	CASSLEVRGETQYF	TGTGCCAGCAGCTTGGAAGTCAGGGGTGAGACCCAGTACTTC
TRBD2	TRBV7-9	NA	TRBJ2-7	CASSATRTSGNYEQYF	TGTGCCAGCAGCGCGACGCGGACTAGCGGAAACTACGAGCAGTACTTC
TRBD1	TRBV19	NA	TRBJ2-5	CASRQGAMETQYF	TGTGCCAGCCGACAGGGGGCCATGGAGACCCAGTACTTC
NA	TRBV6-6	few	TRBJ2-2	CASSSHRFTGELFF	TGTGCCAGCAGCTCCCACCGGTTCACCGGGGAGCTGTTTTTT
TRBD1	TRBV4-1	few	TRBJ1-4	CASSQGTGSEKLFF	TGCGCCAGCAGCCAAGGGACAGGCTCTGAAAAACTGTTTTTT
NA	TRBV6-5	few	TRBJ1-1	CASRPRGNTEAFF	TGTGCCAGCAGGCCACGGGGGAACACTGAAGCTTTCTTT
TRBD1	TRBV5-1	few	TRBJ1-6	CASSPDRAINSPLHF	TGCGCCAGCAGCCCGGACAGGGCGATCAATTCACCCCTCCACTTT
TRBD1	TRBV30	few	TRBJ1-5	CAWSPDRGLVQPQHF	TGTGCCTGGAGTCCCGACAGGGGGCTAGTGCAGCCCCAGCATTTT
NA	TRBV30	NA	TRBJ2-7	CAWSVGGVVEQYF	TGTGCCTGGAGTGTAGGCGGGGTTGTCGAGCAGTACTTC
NA	TRBV6-5	few	TRBJ2-4	CASSYHGEGKNIQYF	TGTGCCAGCAGTTATCACGGGGAAGGCAAAAACATTCAGTACTTC
NA	TRBV2	NA	TRBJ1-3	CASRPYRGIGNTIYF	TGTGCCAGCAGGCCTTATAGGGGTATTGGAAACACCATATATTTT
NA	TRBV6-5	few	TRBJ2-1	CASSQDGSSYNEQFF	TGTGCCAGCAGTCAGGACGGGAGCTCCTACAATGAGCAGTTCTTC
NA	TRBV29-1	NA	TRBJ2-2	CSVVGGGAGELFF	TGCAGCGTTGTAGGAGGGGGGGCTGGGGAGCTGTTTTTT
TRBD2	TRBV9	NA	TRBJ2-2	CASSQRTSGDSVELFF	TGTGCCAGCAGCCAAAGGACTAGCGGGGACTCCGTCGAGCTGTTTTTT
TRBD1	TRBV6-5	NA	TRBJ1-2	CASSSPGQSIYGYPF	TGTGCCAGCAGTTCGCCGGGACAGTCTATTTATGGCTACCCCTTC
NA	TRBV5-1	NA	TRBJ2-7	CASSPARRGKSSYEQYF	TGCGCCAGCAGCCCAGCTCGACGGGGGAAAAGCTCCTACGAGCAGTACTTC
NA	TRBV25-1	NA	TRBJ1-1	CASSATGTEAFF	TGTGCCAGCAGTGCGACGGGGACTGAAGCTTTCTTT
NA	TRBV7-3	few	TRBJ2-3	CASSSGHHGGADTQYF	TGTGCCAGCAGCTCGGGACACCATGGAGGCGCAGATACGCAGTATTTT
NA	TRBV7-8	NA	TRBJ2-1	CASSFTAEQFF	TGTGCCAGCAGCTTCACAGCTGAGCAGTTCTTC
TRBD1	TRBV6-5	NA	TRBJ2-2	CASSKWTGSAGELFF	TGTGCCAGCAGTAAATGGACAGGAAGTGCCGGGGAGCTGTTTTTT
TRBD1	TRBV5-6	NA	TRBJ2-3	CASSMDRGLRPDTQYF	TGTGCCAGCAGCATGGACAGGGGGCTCAGGCCAGATACGCAGTATTTT
TRBD1	TRBV6-1	NA	TRBJ2-7	CASSELARQGYEQYF	TGTGCCAGCAGTGAGTTAGCGAGACAGGGCTACGAGCAGTACTTC
NA	TRBV19	few	TRBJ2-7	CASSIVGDEQYF	TGTGCCAGTAGTATCGTCGGGGACGAGCAGTACTTC
NA	TRBV28	NA	TRBJ1-4	CASSPHTPSREKLFF	TGTGCCAGCAGTCCACACACCCCCTCTCGTGAAAAACTGTTTTTT
NA	TRBV2	NA	TRBJ2-1	CATRGGGYNEQFF	TGTGCCACCCGGGGAGGGGGGTACAATGAGCAGTTCTTC
TRBD1	TRBV7-9	few	TRBJ1-2	CASSQGTGDGYTF	TGTGCCAGCAGCCAAGGGACAGGGGATGGCTACACCTTC
NA	TRBV6-1	NA	TRBJ2-4	CASRTGTPQGIQYF	TGTGCCAGCAGGACCGGGACACCTCAGGGCATTCAGTACTTC
NA	TRBV29-1	few	TRBJ1-6	CSVAAARDSPLHF	TGCAGCGTTGCCGCGGCGAGGGATTCACCCCTCCACTTT
NA	TRBV9	NA	TRBJ2-1	CASSVVVSSSDNEQFF	TGTGCCAGCAGCGTGGTGGTGTCTAGTAGTGACAATGAGCAGTTCTTC
NA	TRBV5-6	few	TRBJ1-2	CASSYRSPYGYTF	TGTGCCAGCAGCTACAGGTCTCCCTATGGCTACACCTTC
NA	TRBV7-9	few	TRBJ2-5	CASSRRRPREETQYF	TGTGCCAGCAGCCGGCGGCGGCCTCGGGAAGAGACCCAGTACTTC
NA	TRBV25-1	NA	TRBJ2-1	CASSATGGVSYNEQFF	TGTGCCAGCAGTGCTACAGGAGGGGTCTCCTACAATGAGCAGTTCTTC
TRBD1	TRBV19	NA	TRBJ2-3	CASSRTTGRSTDTQYF	TGTGCCAGTAGCCGAACGACAGGGCGATCGACAGATACGCAGTATTTT
TRBD2	TRBV7-9	few	TRBJ2-5	CASSALAGGRETQYF	TGTGCCAGCAGCGCTCTCGCGGGGGGGCGGGAGACCCAGTACTTC
NA	TRBV9	few	TRBJ1-3	CASSVGGRGGRNTIYF	TGTGCCAGCAGCGTAGGGGGTAGGGGCGGCAGAAACACCATATATTTT
NA	TRBV11-2	NA	TRBJ1-1	CASRFTGRDTEAFF	TGTGCCAGCAGGTTTACAGGGAGGGACACTGAAGCTTTCTTT
NA	TRBV5-1	NA	TRBJ1-5	CASSLLGAGNQPQHF	TGCGCCAGCAGCTTGCTAGGGGCCGGCAATCAGCCCCAGCATTTT
NA	TRBV6-1	NA	TRBJ2-5	CATQRGGPETQYF	TGTGCCACCCAGAGGGGGGGCCCAGAGACCCAGTACTTC
NA	TRBV7-6	few	TRBJ2-2	CASSLVRGRGELFF	TGTGCCAGCAGCTTAGTTCGGGGTCGCGGGGAGCTGTTTTTT